One and the same sample provided the 26 T cell receptor beta chains below, sequenced in a study of T cells in Graves' hyperthyroidism and ophthalmopathy. Amplification yielded TCR beta CDR3 regions, with RNA transcripts as the source. The TCR CDR3 was amplified in a first-round RT-PCR using the HTBI primer set. Via MiXCR, TCRdb re-called the multiplex PCR reads, giving one row per CDR3 protein. The profile shows more than 600,000 distinct CDR3 sequences, approximately 16% of them singletons. The sequenced sample was blood. These receptors all come from a man in his late teens or twenties with Graves' hyperthyroidism.

This clonotype was detected a few times. The chain recombines TRBV6-8 with TRBJ2-7; 7 positions match TRBD1. V lost 7 bases and J lost 0; bases outside the gene matches: 6. This CDR3 is 14 amino acids long. The germline V gene encodes CDR1 MNHGY and CDR2 SAAAGT. The CDR3: CASTRDSLSYEQYF. The DNA for the CDR3 is TGTGCCAGCACCAGGGACAGCCTCTCCTACGAGCAGTACTTC.

The table lists this clonotype with a few counts. This chain connects TRBV14 to TRBJ1-2; D is ambiguous. Per germline, CDR1 SGHDN and CDR2 FVKESK. This CDR3 region has 15 residues. The V gene lost 4 bases and the J gene lost 4 bases, with 16 bases spanning the gap. CDR3 in amino acids: CASSPNDRRIYGYTF. CDR3 DNA: TGTGCCAGCAGCCCGAATGATAGGCGGATCTATGGCTACACCTTC.

This clonotype has ten or more counts. The chain has TRBV18 and TRBJ2-1; 10 bases are a match to TRBD2. Germline assignment: CDR1 KGHSH and CDR2 LQKENI. The V gene end was trimmed by 3 bases and the J gene end by 7 bases; junction bases not matched to a gene: 3. CDR3 length: 14 amino acids. The DNA for the CDR3 is TGTGCCAGCTCACCCCTAGCGGGAGAGAATGAGCAGTTCTTC. Translating it yields CASSPLAGENEQFF.

This clonotype was counted ten times or more. This chain connects TRBV5-5 to TRBJ2-7; 7 bases match TRBD2. Germline CDR1 is SGHKS and CDR2 is YYEKEE (reference sequence). The CDR3 length is 15 residues. V was pared by 0 bases and J by 4 bases, with 7 bases of the junction left unmatched. The CDR3 loop reads CASSLGSGPRYEQYF. CDR3 coding DNA: TGTGCCAGCAGCTTGGGTAGCGGGCCCCGGTACGAGCAGTACTTC. The full variable domain, with the rest looked up from reference TRBV5-5 and TRBJ2-7, is DAGVTQSPTHLIKTRGQQVTLRCSPISGHKSVSWYQQVLGQGPQFIFQYYEKEERGRGNFPDRFSARQFPNYSSELNVNALLLGDSALYLCASSLGSGPRYEQYFGPGTRLTVT.

About this clonotype: Without the conserved terminal phenylalanine or tryptophan, this CDR3 likely stems from a read error. The rearrangement links TRBV4-1 to TRBJ1-1, with D possibly being TRBD1 (5 bases). The germline V gene has CDR1 MGHRA and CDR2 YSYEKL. The CDR3 runs 14 residues. The germline V and J ends were trimmed by 2 bases and 1 base, with 8 bases remaining between them. The CDR3 spells CASSQWDENTEAFL. The CDR3 DNA follows: TGCGCCAGCAGCCAATGGGACGAGAACACTGAAGCTTTCCTT.

This clonotype was counted many times. V and J are TRBV7-8 and TRBJ2-7; D gene unclear. The CDR3 is 15 amino acids. Germline CDR1 SGHVS, CDR2 FQNEAQ. Trimming stripped 7 bases from V and 0 bases from J, with 16 bases between. As DNA, the CDR3 is TGTGCCAGCACCCTGTCCCCCGGGTTCTCCTACGAGCAGTACTTC. Its translation is CASTLSPGFSYEQYF.

This clonotype was found many times. The chain has TRBV16 and TRBJ2-5; D might be TRBD1 (6 bases). The CDR3 covers 13 residues. V lost 2 bases, J lost 5 bases, and 9 bases lay in between. Germline V gene data show CDR1 as KGHSY and CDR2 as FQNENV. The CDR3 nucleotides read TGTGCCAGCAGCCAAAACAGGGACGAGACCCAGTACTTC. Translation: CASSQNRDETQYF.

Ten or more counts support this clonotype. The chain is built from TRBV2 and TRBJ2-3; 7 nucleotides match TRBD2. The CDR3 consists of 14 residues. The trim removed 6 bases at V and 1 base at J, leaving 4 bases unmatched. Germline lookup yields CDR1 SNHLY and CDR2 FYNNEI. In nucleotides, the CDR3 is TGTGCCAGCAGGCAAAGCGGGGGCACAGATACGCAGTATTTT. It codes for CASRQSGGTDTQYF.

This clonotype came up a few times. This sequence joins TRBV7-8 and TRBJ2-5, with a weak D call TRBD2 (6 bases). The germline gives CDR1 SGHVS, CDR2 FQNEAQ. The CDR3 totals 14 residues. V dropped 5 bases and J dropped 0 bases, with 10 bases sitting between them. CDR3: CASSPAGYQETQYF. In DNA, the CDR3 is TGTGCCAGCAGCCCAGCGGGCTACCAAGAGACCCAGTACTTC.

This clonotype appeared many times. V and J are TRBV6-1 and TRBJ2-1; 9 bases fit TRBD2. Per germline, CDR1 MNHNS and CDR2 SASEGT. This CDR3 has 16 amino acids. V shed 5 bases, J shed 4 bases, and the junction held 9 bases outside the gene matches. In DNA, the CDR3 is TGTGCCAGCAGTCCAACCGGACTAGCGTCATACAATGAGCAGTTCTTC. Its protein product is CASSPTGLASYNEQFF.

The chain is built from TRBV28 and TRBJ1-2; D might be TRBD1 (6 bases). The CDR3 sequence is 14 residues long. The V and J ends lost 3 bases and 0 bases respectively, with 8 bases between them. The germline gives CDR1 MDHEN, CDR2 SYDVKM. CDR3 sequence reads: CASSLGGSNYGYTF. The CDR3 DNA reads as TGTGCCAGCAGTTTGGGGGGCTCTAACTATGGCTACACCTTC.

This clonotype has only a few counts. The genes are TRBV9 and TRBJ2-3, with D possibly being TRBD1 (5 bases). Germline lookup yields CDR1 SGDLS and CDR2 YYNGEE. With 3 bases removed from V and 0 bases from J, the gap between germline ends came to 17 bases. This CDR3 comprises 17 residues. The CDR3 protein is CASSARGAPTSTDTQYF. The CDR3 DNA sequence: TGTGCCAGCAGCGCTCGTGGGGCGCCGACTAGCACAGATACGCAGTATTTT. The full variable domain, rest sourced from reference TRBV9 and TRBJ2-3, is DSGVTQTPKHLITATGQRVTLRCSPRSGDLSVYWYQQSLDQGLQFLIQYYNGEERAKGNILERFSAQQFPDLHSELNLSSLELGDSALYFCASSARGAPTSTDTQYFGPGTRLTVL.

This clonotype appeared many times. The chain combines TRBV18 with TRBJ2-1, with 9 bases aligning to TRBD1. The germline V gene has CDR1 KGHSH and CDR2 LQKENI. V lost 6 bases, J lost 7 bases, and 10 bases stayed unmatched. The CDR3 runs to 15 residues. CDR3 nucleotide sequence: TGTGCCAGCTCTATCTCCGGGACAGGGAAGAATGAGCAGTTCTTC. This gives the protein CASSISGTGKNEQFF.

This clonotype came up a few times. The chain combines TRBV4-1 with TRBJ2-5; D uncertain. Per the germline V gene, CDR1 is MGHRA and CDR2 is YSYEKL. CDR3 length: 16 amino acids. The V gene lost 4 bases and the J gene lost 2 bases, with 17 bases spanning the gap. In nucleotides, the CDR3 is TGCGCCAGCAGCCCGCGAGCCTCAAGAGTACAAGAGACCCAGTACTTC. This gives the protein CASSPRASRVQETQYF.

Only a few counts were recorded for this clonotype. The chain joins TRBV28 to TRBJ1-6; TRBD1 matches 10 bases. The trim removed 6 bases at V and 7 bases at J, leaving 6 bases unmatched. The CDR3 covers 15 residues. From germline, CDR1 is MDHEN and CDR2 SYDVKM. The CDR3 here is CASSRQGAVNSPLHF. The CDR3, as DNA: TGTGCCAGCAGCCGACAGGGGGCGGTAAATTCACCCCTCCACTTT.

In this sample, this clonotype turned up many times. An end of the junction differs from the germline gene, which may be a read error. This chain uses TRBV12-3 or TRBV12-4 with TRBJ1-1; no clear D. This CDR3 has 13 residues. DNA of the CDR3: TGTGCCAGCAGCTTAGCGGGTGGGACTGAAGCTTTCTTT. It encodes CASSLAGGTEAFF.

This clonotype came up a few times. This chain links TRBV28 with TRBJ1-4; no firm D call. This CDR3 has 13 residues. The germline V gene has CDR1 MDHEN and CDR2 SYDVKM. Trimming cost V 6 bases and J 15 bases, with 20 bases left between them. CDR3 amino acids: CASSPPYTRRVFF. In nucleotides, the CDR3 is TGTGCCAGCAGCCCTCCCTACACGCGCCGGGTGTTTTTT.

This clonotype has ten or more counts. J is TRBJ2-7 and V is TRBV18; tentatively, D is TRBD2 (7 bases). The CDR3 consists of 15 residues. The ends were cut back, 6 bases at V and 0 bases at J, with 15 bases in the middle. Germline values: CDR1 KGHSH, CDR2 LQKENI. The CDR3 DNA is TGTGCCAGCTCCCCGAGGGGGGGCGACTCCTACGAGCAGTACTTC. This translates into CASSPRGGDSYEQYF.

As regards this clonotype: A much larger clone lies a single base off, so this may be a read error. The chain joins TRBV6-9 to TRBJ2-2; 8 bases agree with TRBD1. The length of the CDR3 is 15 residues. Per germline, CDR1 MNHGY and CDR2 SVAAGI. The V gene end was trimmed by 7 bases and the J gene end by 6 bases; junction bases not matched to a gene: 10. The CDR3 nucleotides read TGTGCCAGCAATTTATGGCAGGGGGCGTCCGGGGAGCTGTTTTTT. Translated, it gives CASNLWQGASGELFF.

This clonotype occurred many times. The genes are TRBV10-3 and TRBJ2-5; perhaps TRBD1 as D (6 bases). The CDR3 is 15 amino acids. V was pared by 10 bases and J by 4 bases, with 22 bases between. From germline, CDR1 is ENHRY and CDR2 SYGVKD. CDR3 loop: CATAVGAAEGETQYF. The DNA of the CDR3 is TGTGCCACTGCCGTGGGGGCGGCTGAGGGAGAGACCCAGTACTTC.

This clonotype was observed a few times. This sequence joins TRBV29-1 and TRBJ2-2; no definite D call. CDR1 and CDR2 from the germline V gene are SQVTM and ANQGSEA. V was pared by 1 base and J by 6 bases, with 6 bases between. The CDR3 extends over 12 amino acids. This CDR3 reads CSVEGSSGELFF. The CDR3 region has the DNA TGCAGCGTTGAAGGGAGCTCCGGGGAGCTGTTTTTT.

In its sample, this clonotype was seen many times. This sequence joins TRBV7-9 and TRBJ2-7; D is perhaps TRBD2 (6 bases). The ends were cut back, 5 bases at V and 5 bases at J, with 16 bases in the middle. From germline, CDR1 is SEHNR and CDR2 FQNEAQ (reference sequence). This CDR3 has 14 amino acids. CDR3 sequence: CASSPAWRGNEQYF. The CDR3 nucleotides are TGTGCCAGCAGCCCGGCGTGGCGGGGTAACGAGCAGTACTTC.

This clonotype was seen a few times. The gene calls are TRBV3-1 and TRBJ2-1; 10 bases map to TRBD2. The CDR3 runs to 18 residues. Germline CDR1 and CDR2: LGHDT and YNNKEL (reference sequence). V lost 0 bases and J lost 5; bases outside the gene matches: 10. CDR3 nucleotide sequence: TGTGCCAGCAGCCAAGACCCTAGCGGGAGAGGGGGTCACAATGAGCAGTTCTTC. Translated, it gives CASSQDPSGRGGHNEQFF.

Ten or more counts support this clonotype. The junction differs from germline at one of its ends, possibly a read error. CDR3 in amino acids: CATKRAGTEAFF. DNA for the CDR3: TGTGCCACCAAGCGGGCCGGCACTGAAGCCTTCTTT. The chain links TRBV15 to TRBJ1-1, with D unclear. The length of the CDR3 is 12 residues. Germline V CDR1 and CDR2: LNHNV, YYDKDF (reference sequence).

The V and J genes are TRBV20-1 and TRBJ2-3; D is ambiguous. Trimming removed 3 bases at V and 6 bases at J, with 10 bases between. The CDR3 runs to 12 residues. Per germline, CDR1 DFQATT and CDR2 SNEGSKA (reference sequence). CDR3 loop: CSASTPSDTQYF. In DNA form, the CDR3 reads TGCAGTGCTAGCACCCCCTCGGATACGCAGTATTTT.

This clonotype was observed a handful of times. The V and J genes are TRBV20-1 and TRBJ2-2; D is ambiguous. This CDR3 has 14 residues. Germline lookup yields CDR1 DFQATT and CDR2 SNEGSKA (reference sequence). With 5 bases removed from V and 5 bases from J, the gap between germline ends came to 15 bases. The CDR3 DNA is TGCAGTGCTCCTACTACTTATGGAACCGGGGAGCTGTTTTTT. Residues: CSAPTTYGTGELFF.